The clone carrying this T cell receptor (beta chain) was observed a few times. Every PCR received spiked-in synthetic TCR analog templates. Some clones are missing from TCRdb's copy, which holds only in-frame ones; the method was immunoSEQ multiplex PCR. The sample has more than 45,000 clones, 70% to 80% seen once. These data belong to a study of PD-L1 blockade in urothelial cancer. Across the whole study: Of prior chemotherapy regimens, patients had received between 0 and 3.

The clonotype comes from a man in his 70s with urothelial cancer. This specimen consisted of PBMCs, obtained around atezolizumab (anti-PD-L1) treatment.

CDR3 in amino acids: CASSPRDTPGEQYF. For the CDR3, the DNA is TGTGCCAGCTCACCTCGGGACACCCCGGGGGAGCAGTACTTC. This chain uses TRBV18 with TRBJ2-7; a weak D match, TRBD1 (6 bases). Germline CDR1 reads KGHSH; CDR2 reads LQKENI. The CDR3 length is 14 residues. Trimming removed 3 bases at V and 7 bases at J, with 16 bases between. The complete variable domain, with remaining parts taken from reference TRBV18 and TRBJ2-7, reads NAGVMQNPRHLVRRRGQEARLRCSPMKGHSHVYWYRQLPEEGLKFMVYLQKENIIDESGMPKERFSAEFPKEGPSILRIQQVVRGDSAAYFCASSPRDTPGEQYFGPGTRLTVT.